This entry is about one T cell receptor (beta chain). Antigen: not known. This sample is part of a study of cytomegalovirus exposure and HLA in healthy donors. Study-wide background: Genotyping showed 81% of roughly 390 donors falling in the Caucasian-associated ancestry cluster.

Whole-study findings and limits: The analysis excluded some indistinguishable V segments, including TRBV6-2 and TRBV6-3. In a later analysis, HLA-C alleles had the fewest associated TCRs, DRB1 alleles the most.

Primers included in the PCR were 60 Vbeta and 13 Jbeta primers. Measured with immunoSEQ multiplex PCR; TCRdb has only the in-frame clones, and not every one. The sample contains about 86,000 clones, around 75% of which appear only once. This CDR3 is 16 amino acids long. From germline, CDR1 is KGHSH and CDR2 LQKENI. V lost 0 bases and J lost 4, with 12 bases in between. This chain links TRBV18 with TRBJ2-2, with D unclear. The source of this sequence is a woman aged 40 to 50 in good health and CMV-seropositive. The sequencing input was PBMCs. Here the CDR3 reads CASSPPSATGTGELFF. The CDR3 DNA is TGTGCCAGCTCACCACCGAGCGCTACGGGCACCGGGGAGCTGTTTTTT.